The next 31 T cell receptor beta chains were all read from a single sample in a study of post-analysis software for immune sequencing data. Overall study results and limits: Patients had higher frequencies than controls of roughly five TRBV segments, including TRBV5-6, TRBV5-1 and TRBV20-1.

The antigens these receptors bind are not known. The TCR beta cDNA libraries contained unique molecular identifiers. Via MiXCR, TCRdb re-called the PCR reads, giving one row per CDR3 protein. Of some 240,000 distinct CDR3 sequences listed, about 40% are singletons. Sequenced input: blood. Source of these receptors: a girl aged 5-17 years with multiple sclerosis.

The CDR3 DNA reads as TGTGCCAGCAGGCTAAACGGGGCCGTCGCAGATACGCAGTATTTT. Translated: CASRLNGAVADTQYF. The rearrangement joins TRBV6-5 to TRBJ2-3; D tentatively reads TRBD1 or TRBD2 (5 bases each). The CDR3 has 15 residues. The V and J ends lost 6 bases and 4 bases respectively, with 17 bases between them. The germline V gene has CDR1 MNHEY and CDR2 SVGAGI.

This clonotype was picked up many times. The genes are TRBV7-2 and TRBJ2-1; D ambiguous. V was clipped by 4 bases and J by 11 bases, with 9 bases between them. CDR3 length: 11 amino acids. Germline assignment: CDR1 SGHTA and CDR2 FQGNSA. Written as DNA, the CDR3 is TGTGCCAGCAGCTCAGTCGGGCAGCAGTTCTTC. This sequence encodes CASSSVGQQFF.

As concerns this clonotype: Since a much larger clone is just one base distant, this may be a read error. This chain connects TRBV29-1 to TRBJ2-2; D is unclear. The CDR3 is made up of 14 amino acids. Germline V lookup: CDR1 SQVTM, CDR2 ANQGSEA. V gave up 1 base and J gave up 2 bases, with 8 bases separating them. The CDR3 DNA reads TGCAGCGTTGAAGGACCGACCAACACCGGGGAGCTGTTTTTT. This codes for CSVEGPTNTGELFF.

In this sample, this clonotype turned up a few times. The rearrangement links TRBV29-1 to TRBJ2-6, with a possible D match to TRBD2 (6 bases). The CDR3 totals 15 residues. From germline, CDR1 is SQVTM and CDR2 ANQGSEA. The V and J ends lost 4 bases and 0 bases respectively, with 10 bases between them. The CDR3 DNA reads TGCAGCGTTGTGGGGGGATACTCTGGGGCCAACGTCCTGACTTTC. This codes for CSVVGGYSGANVLTF.

This clonotype turned up a few times. This chain connects TRBV7-9 to TRBJ1-4; unclear D gene. The CDR3 length is 14 residues. V lost 1 base to trimming and J lost 8 bases, with 11 bases between them. Looked up from germline, CDR1 is SEHNR and CDR2 is FQNEAQ (reference sequence). The CDR3 loop reads CASSLERPNEKLFF. The CDR3 coding sequence is TGTGCCAGCAGCTTAGAACGTCCGAACGAAAAACTGTTTTTT. Combining the CDR3 with reference TRBV7-9 and TRBJ1-4 gives the whole variable domain DTGVSQNPRHKITKRGQNVTFRCDPISEHNRLYWYRQTLGQGPEFLTYFQNEAQLEKSRLLSDRFSAERPKGSFSTLEIQRTEQGDSAMYLCASSLERPNEKLFFGSGTQLSVL.

The rearrangement uses TRBV6-2 or TRBV6-3 and TRBJ1-2; no clear D. Trimming removed 6 bases at V and 3 bases at J, with 20 bases between. The CDR3 contains 16 residues. Looked up from germline, CDR1 is MNHEY and CDR2 is SVGEGT. The CDR3 region has the DNA TGTGCCAGCAGCCGTGAGGACTTCGGTAATGACTATGGCTACACCTTC. Amino acids: CASSREDFGNDYGYTF.

V and J are TRBV12-3 or TRBV12-4 and TRBJ2-3; 9 bases match TRBD2. J gave up 11 bases and V 5 bases, and 14 bases lay outside the gene matches. This CDR3 contains 15 residues. The CDR3 spells CASSPSGMRADVQYF. CDR3 in DNA: TGTGCCAGCAGTCCTAGCGGGATGAGAGCAGATGTGCAGTATTTT.

J is TRBJ2-2 and V is TRBV7-6; perhaps TRBD2 as D (7 bases). Trimming cost V 5 bases and J 2 bases, with 15 bases left between them. This CDR3 comprises 16 residues. Per germline, CDR1 SGHVS and CDR2 FNYEAQ. CDR3 nucleotides: TGTGCCAGCAGCGGGGGGGCTGGCGCAAACACCGGGGAGCTGTTTTTT. As protein: CASSGGAGANTGELFF.

This clonotype was counted ten times or more. This chain joins TRBV5-1 and TRBJ2-1, with D perhaps TRBD1 (6 bases). Germline lookup yields CDR1 SGHRS and CDR2 YFSETQ. The CDR3 sequence is 17 residues long. Trimming cost V 0 bases and J 3 bases, with 16 bases left between them. The CDR3 DNA is TGCGCCAGCAGCTTGGATCTGGACAGATACTTCTACAATGAGCAGTTCTTC. Amino acid sequence: CASSLDLDRYFYNEQFF. The full variable domain, with the rest looked up from reference TRBV5-1 and TRBJ2-1, is KAGVTQTPRYLIKTRGQQVTLSCSPISGHRSVSWYQQTPGQGLQFLFEYFSETQRNKGNFPGRFSGRQFSNSRSEMNVSTLELGDSALYLCASSLDLDRYFYNEQFFGPGTRLTVL.

This clonotype was found many times. The chain recombines TRBV30 with TRBJ1-2; no clear D. This CDR3 has 12 residues. V lost 4 bases to trimming and J lost 7 bases, with 13 bases between them. CDR1 is GTSNPN and CDR2 is SVGIG in the germline V gene (reference sequence). The CDR3 protein is CAWTTGGGGYTF. The CDR3 nucleotides are TGTGCCTGGACGACGGGCGGTGGTGGCTACACCTTC. Combining the CDR3 with reference TRBV30 and TRBJ1-2 gives the whole variable domain SQTIHQWPATLVQPVGSPLSLECTVEGTSNPNLYWYRQAAGRGLQLLFYSVGIGQISSEVPQNLSASRPQDRQFILSSKKLLLSDSGFYLCAWTTGGGGYTFGSGTRLTVV.

This clonotype was counted at least ten times. The chain uses TRBV18 and TRBJ1-2; no firm D call. The V end lost 2 bases, the J end lost 0 bases, and 13 bases lay between the germline ends. Germline CDR1 is KGHSH and CDR2 is LQKENI. The CDR3 length is 16 residues. The DNA of the CDR3 is TGTGCCAGCTCACCAAACCTAGCGATAACTAACTATGGCTACACCTTC. Its protein product is CASSPNLAITNYGYTF.

In this sample, this clonotype turned up many times. The CDR3 reads CASRQTGTFGGYTF. DNA for the CDR3: TGTGCCAGCAGGCAGACAGGAACTTTTGGCGGCTACACCTTC. J is TRBJ1-2 and V is TRBV28, with D possibly matching TRBD1 (6 bases). The germline V gene encodes CDR1 MDHEN and CDR2 SYDVKM. Trimming removed 6 bases from V and 8 bases from J, with 19 bases in between. CDR3 length: 14 residues.

V gene TRBV5-1 combines with J gene TRBJ2-7, with 8 bases matching TRBD2. The germline V gene has CDR1 SGHRS and CDR2 YFSETQ. The CDR3 contains 16 residues. V lost 0 bases, J lost 4 bases, and 9 bases stayed unmatched. The CDR3 DNA reads TGCGCCAGCAGCTTGGGTAGCGGGATCGTAGGGTACGAGCAGTACTTC. Its protein is CASSLGSGIVGYEQYF. Full variable domain (remainder filled in from reference TRBV5-1 and TRBJ2-7): KAGVTQTPRYLIKTRGQQVTLSCSPISGHRSVSWYQQTPGQGLQFLFEYFSETQRNKGNFPGRFSGRQFSNSRSEMNVSTLELGDSALYLCASSLGSGIVGYEQYFGPGTRLTVT.

Ten or more counts support this clonotype. The J gene is TRBJ2-3, the V gene TRBV20-1; 10 bases are shared with TRBD2. There are 16 residues in the CDR3. V lost 3 bases to trimming and J lost 3 bases; unmatched junction nucleotides: 9. Per germline, CDR1 DFQATT and CDR2 SNEGSKA (reference sequence). In DNA, the CDR3 is TGCAGTGCTAGGACCCCCCGGGGACTAGCGACAGATACGCAGTATTTT. It specifies CSARTPRGLATDTQYF.

In this sample, this clonotype turned up many times. The chain combines TRBV5-6 with TRBJ1-5; 8 nucleotides match TRBD1. CDR3 size: 15 residues. Germline V gene sequence: CDR1 SGHDT, CDR2 YYEEEE. Trimming took 2 bases from V and 3 from J; bases not matched to a gene: 4. The CDR3 is CASSLAGGYNQPQHF. DNA of the CDR3: TGTGCCAGCAGCTTAGCAGGGGGCTACAATCAGCCCCAGCATTTT.

The chain joins TRBV12-3 or TRBV12-4 to TRBJ2-1; 8 positions match TRBD1. Losses at the gene ends were 6 bases for V and 2 bases for J; bases not matched to a gene: 9. The CDR3 contains 16 residues. CDR3 region: CASRLRTGQAYNEQFF. The CDR3 DNA sequence: TGTGCCAGCAGACTCAGAACGGGACAGGCCTACAATGAGCAGTTCTTC.

The V call is TRBV2, the J call TRBJ2-7, with TRBD1 as a possible D gene (5 bases). The CDR3 sequence is 12 residues long. Germline V gene data show CDR1 as SNHLY and CDR2 as FYNNEI. The V gene lost 3 bases and the J gene lost 5 bases, with 8 bases spanning the gap. In DNA, the CDR3 is TGTGCCAGCAGTGACGACAGAGACGAGCAGTACTTC. Encoded protein: CASSDDRDEQYF.

This clonotype was detected ten times or more. V usage is TRBV6-1 and J usage is TRBJ2-3; 16 bases align to TRBD2. The ends lost 5 bases at V and 3 bases at J; junction bases unmatched: 8. The CDR3 length is 18 residues. CDR1 MNHNS and CDR2 SASEGT come from the germline V gene. The CDR3 region has the DNA TGTGCCAGCAGTAGGGGACTAGCGGGAGGGCCGGAAACAGATACGCAGTATTTT. Amino acids: CASSRGLAGGPETDTQYF.

For this clonotype: This clone may be a read error of a much larger clone one base away. The chain has TRBV28 and TRBJ2-5; D is ambiguous. The CDR3 length is 15 residues. CDR1 and CDR2 (germline): MDHEN, SYDVKM. The ends were cut back, 5 bases at V and 0 bases at J, with 13 bases in the middle. CDR3 region: CASSHRGSYQETQYF. CDR3 DNA sequence: TGTGCCAGCAGTCACAGAGGCTCGTACCAAGAGACCCAGTACTTC.

This clonotype was detected many times. The chain combines TRBV27 with TRBJ2-1; 8 bases align to TRBD1. J gave up 9 bases and V 8 bases, and 15 bases lay outside the gene matches. Looked up from germline, CDR1 is MNHEY and CDR2 is SMNVEV (reference sequence). This CDR3 is built from 15 residues. The CDR3 region is CASSSLGQEVGEQFF. The CDR3 DNA reads as TGTGCCAGCTCGAGCTTGGGACAGGAGGTAGGTGAGCAGTTCTTC.

At least ten counts were recorded for this clonotype. This chain connects TRBV4-1 to TRBJ1-5; D gene ambiguous. V gave up 4 bases and J gave up 6 bases, with 13 bases separating them. The CDR3 runs 14 residues. CDR1 is MGHRA, CDR2 YSYEKL, per germline. The CDR3 nucleotides read TGCGCCAGCAGCCCGTCCCTGGGTGCTCAGCCCCAGCATTTT. Amino acids: CASSPSLGAQPQHF.

This clonotype has just a few counts. This rearrangement joins TRBV20-1 to TRBJ1-3; no reliable D call. The V gene lost 5 bases and the J gene lost 2 bases, with 10 bases spanning the gap. Germline V gives CDR1 DFQATT, CDR2 SNEGSKA (reference sequence). The CDR3 totals 13 residues. Written as DNA, the CDR3 is TGCAGTGCTCCTTGGACGGCTGGAAACACCATATATTTT. This encodes CSAPWTAGNTIYF.

The chain recombines TRBV7-2 with TRBJ2-7; 8 bases line up with TRBD2. The CDR3 is 15 residues long. Trimming removed 5 bases from V and 4 bases from J; junction bases left unmatched: 10. Per germline, CDR1 SGHTA and CDR2 FQGNSA. The CDR3 DNA follows: TGTGCCAGCAGCGTCCGTGAGGGACTAGGTTACGAGCAGTACTTC. Residues: CASSVREGLGYEQYF.

There are many counts of this clonotype. The V gene is TRBV15, the J gene TRBJ2-1, with a weak D call TRBD2 (7 bases). The ends were cut back, 0 bases at V and 10 bases at J, with 16 bases in the middle. CDR1 is LNHNV and CDR2 is YYDKDF in the germline V gene (reference sequence). This CDR3 spans 15 amino acids. CDR3 region: CATSRDRGAVKEQFF. The CDR3 DNA is TGTGCCACCAGCAGAGACCGGGGGGCCGTGAAGGAGCAGTTCTTC. The whole variable domain, filled in from reference TRBV15 and TRBJ2-1, reads DAMVIQNPRYQVTQFGKPVTLSCSQTLNHNVMYWYQQKSSQAPKLLFHYYDKDFNNEADTPDNFQSRRPNTSFCFLDIRSPGLGDTAMYLCATSRDRGAVKEQFFGPGTRLTVL.

This chain links TRBV5-1 with TRBJ2-5; 8 bases agree with TRBD2. CDR3 size: 15 residues. The junction had 4 bases not matched to a gene; V was cut back by 2 bases and J by 1 base. Germline assignment: CDR1 SGHRS and CDR2 YFSETQ. DNA of the CDR3: TGCGCCAGCAGCTTCAGCGGGGGCACCCAAGAGACCCAGTACTTC. It yields the protein CASSFSGGTQETQYF.

On this clonotype itself: At one end the junction does not follow the germline gene, possibly because of a read error. The V and J genes are TRBV4-1 and TRBJ2-1; 10 positions agree with TRBD2. The length of the CDR3 is 15 residues. Germline V CDR1 and CDR2: MGHRA, YSYEKL. The CDR3 is CASSLPSGSYNGQFF. CDR3 nucleotide sequence: TGCGCCAGCAGCTTACCTAGCGGGAGCTACAATGGGCAGTTCTTC.

At least ten counts were recorded for this clonotype. V usage is TRBV25-1 and J usage is TRBJ1-4, with D hard to call. Germline assignment: CDR1 MGHDK and CDR2 SYGVNS. The V and J ends lost 5 bases and 7 bases respectively, with 11 bases between them. The length of the CDR3 is 13 residues. The CDR3 loop is CASSLRTGEKLFF. The DNA of the CDR3 is TGTGCCAGCAGTTTACGGACGGGTGAAAAACTGTTTTTT.

As to this clonotype: It may be a read error: a sequence one base away is much more abundant. The chain couples TRBV10-3 to TRBJ1-2, with a tentative D call TRBD1 (5 bases). The CDR3 covers 11 residues. V was clipped by 6 bases and J by 8 bases, with 10 bases between them. Germline-derived CDR1 and CDR2 are ENHRY and SYGVKD. The CDR3 here is CAIRAGGGYTF. The CDR3 DNA reads as TGTGCCATCAGGGCGGGGGGAGGCTACACCTTC.

Ten or more counts support this clonotype. The genes are TRBV6-6 and TRBJ2-7; possibly TRBD1 or TRBD2 for D (5 bases each). V lost 5 bases and J 0 bases, leaving 17 bases between the germline ends. This CDR3 has 16 amino acids. Germline values: CDR1 MNHNY, CDR2 SVGAGI (reference sequence). CDR3 coding DNA: TGTGCCAGCAGTCCCGTCCGGGACGCCTTCTCCTACGAGCAGTACTTC. Residues: CASSPVRDAFSYEQYF.

This clonotype appeared many times. V and J are TRBV4-1 and TRBJ1-4, with no clear D. CDR1 MGHRA and CDR2 YSYEKL come from the germline V gene. The CDR3 loop spans 14 amino acids. V was trimmed by 4 bases and J by 7 bases, leaving 13 bases between them. CDR3 region: CASSPLQRGEKLFF. CDR3 DNA sequence: TGCGCCAGCAGCCCCCTACAGAGAGGTGAAAAACTGTTTTTT.

A word on this clonotype: Being one base from a much bigger clone, this may be a read error. The rearrangement links TRBV3-1 to TRBJ2-3; D unresolved. Trimming took 3 bases from V and 1 from J, leaving 8 bases between them. The CDR3 sequence is 14 residues long. Per germline, CDR1 LGHDT and CDR2 YNNKEL (reference sequence). CDR3 residues: CASSHRLRTDTQYF. In nucleotides, the CDR3 is TGTGCCAGCAGCCATCGCCTGCGCACAGATACGCAGTATTTT.